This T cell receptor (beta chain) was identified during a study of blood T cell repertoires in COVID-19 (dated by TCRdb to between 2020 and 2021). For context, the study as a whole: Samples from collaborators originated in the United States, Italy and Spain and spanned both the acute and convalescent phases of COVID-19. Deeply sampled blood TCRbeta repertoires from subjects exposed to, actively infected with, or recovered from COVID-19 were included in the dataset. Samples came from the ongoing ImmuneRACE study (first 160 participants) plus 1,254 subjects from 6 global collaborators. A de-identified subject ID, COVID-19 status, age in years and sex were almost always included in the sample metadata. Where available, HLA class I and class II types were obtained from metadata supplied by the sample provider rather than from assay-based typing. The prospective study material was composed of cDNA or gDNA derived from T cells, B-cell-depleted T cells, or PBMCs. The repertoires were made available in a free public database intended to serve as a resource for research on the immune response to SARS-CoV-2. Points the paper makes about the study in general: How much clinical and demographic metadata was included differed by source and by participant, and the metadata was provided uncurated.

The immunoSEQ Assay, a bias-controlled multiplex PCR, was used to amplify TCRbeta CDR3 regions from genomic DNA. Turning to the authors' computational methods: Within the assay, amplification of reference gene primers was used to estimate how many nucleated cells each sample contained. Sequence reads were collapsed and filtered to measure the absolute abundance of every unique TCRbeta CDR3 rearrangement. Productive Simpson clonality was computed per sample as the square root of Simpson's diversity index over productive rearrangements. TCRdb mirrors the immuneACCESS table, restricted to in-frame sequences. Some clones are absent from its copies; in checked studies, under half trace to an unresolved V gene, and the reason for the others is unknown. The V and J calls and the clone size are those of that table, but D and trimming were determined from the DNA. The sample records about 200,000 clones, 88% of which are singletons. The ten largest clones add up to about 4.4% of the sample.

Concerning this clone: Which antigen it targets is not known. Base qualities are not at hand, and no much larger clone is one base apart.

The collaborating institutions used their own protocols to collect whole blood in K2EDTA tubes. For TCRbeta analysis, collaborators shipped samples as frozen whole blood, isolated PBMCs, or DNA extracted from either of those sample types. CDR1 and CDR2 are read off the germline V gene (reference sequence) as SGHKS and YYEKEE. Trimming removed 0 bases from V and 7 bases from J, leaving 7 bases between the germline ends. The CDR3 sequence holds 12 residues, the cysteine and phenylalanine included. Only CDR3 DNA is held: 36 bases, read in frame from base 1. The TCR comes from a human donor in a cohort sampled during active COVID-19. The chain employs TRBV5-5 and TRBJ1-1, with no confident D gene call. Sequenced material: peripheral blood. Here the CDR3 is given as CASSLADFEAFF. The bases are TGTGCCAGCAGCTTGGCAGATTTTGAAGCTTTCTTT.